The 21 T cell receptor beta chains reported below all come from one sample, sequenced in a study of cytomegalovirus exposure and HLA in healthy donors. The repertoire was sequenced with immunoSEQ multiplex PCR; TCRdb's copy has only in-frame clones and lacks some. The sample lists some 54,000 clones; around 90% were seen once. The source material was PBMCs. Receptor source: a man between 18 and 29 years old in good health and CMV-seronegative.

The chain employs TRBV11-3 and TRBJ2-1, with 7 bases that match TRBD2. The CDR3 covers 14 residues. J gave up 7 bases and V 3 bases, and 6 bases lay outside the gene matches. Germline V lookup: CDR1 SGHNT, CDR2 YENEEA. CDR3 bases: TGTGCCAGCAGCTTCGGCGGGAGTAGAAATGAGCAGTTCTTC. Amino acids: CASSFGGSRNEQFF.

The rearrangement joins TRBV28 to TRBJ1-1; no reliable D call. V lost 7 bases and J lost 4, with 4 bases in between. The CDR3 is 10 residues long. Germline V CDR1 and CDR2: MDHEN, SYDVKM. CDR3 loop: CASISTEAFF. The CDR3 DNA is TGTGCCAGCATATCCACTGAAGCTTTCTTT.

Written as DNA, the CDR3 is TGTGCCAGCAGCTTGTCCCTCTACTCGGAGACCCAGTACTTC. Translated: CASSLSLYSETQYF. The V and J genes are TRBV5-6 and TRBJ2-5; D is unclear. V gave up 1 base and J gave up 5 bases, with 12 bases separating them. CDR1 is SGHDT, CDR2 YYEEEE, per germline. The CDR3 is 14 amino acids.

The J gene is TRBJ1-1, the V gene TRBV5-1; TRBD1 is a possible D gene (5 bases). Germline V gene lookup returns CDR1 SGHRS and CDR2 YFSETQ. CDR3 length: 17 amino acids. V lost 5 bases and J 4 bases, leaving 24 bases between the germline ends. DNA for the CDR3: TGCGCCAGCAGACGCTATCCGGGACGGGGGGATACCACTGAAGCTTTCTTT. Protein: CASRRYPGRGDTTEAFF.

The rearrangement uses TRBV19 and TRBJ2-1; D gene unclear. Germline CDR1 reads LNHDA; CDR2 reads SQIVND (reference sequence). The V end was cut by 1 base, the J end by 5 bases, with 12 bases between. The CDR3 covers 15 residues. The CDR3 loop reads CASSIAAALHNEQFF. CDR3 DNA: TGTGCCAGTAGTATAGCTGCGGCCTTACACAATGAGCAGTTCTTC.

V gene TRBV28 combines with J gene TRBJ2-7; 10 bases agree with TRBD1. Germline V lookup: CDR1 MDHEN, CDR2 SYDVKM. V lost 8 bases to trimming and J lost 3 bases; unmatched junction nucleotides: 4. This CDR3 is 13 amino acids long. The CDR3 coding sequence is TGTGCCAGCCGGGACAGGGGAATCTACGAGCAGTACTTC. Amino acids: CASRDRGIYEQYF.

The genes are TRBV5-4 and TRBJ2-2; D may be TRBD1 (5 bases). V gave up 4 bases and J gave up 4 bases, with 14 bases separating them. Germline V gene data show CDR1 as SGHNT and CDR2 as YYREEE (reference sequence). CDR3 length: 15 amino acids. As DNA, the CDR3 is TGTGCCAGCAGCCCCCCGGACACCTCCACCGGGGAGCTGTTTTTT. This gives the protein CASSPPDTSTGELFF.

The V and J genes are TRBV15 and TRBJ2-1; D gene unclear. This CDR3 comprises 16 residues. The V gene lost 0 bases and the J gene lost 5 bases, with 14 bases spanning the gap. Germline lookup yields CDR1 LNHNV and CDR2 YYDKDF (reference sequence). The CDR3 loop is CATSRDRGSSDNEQFF. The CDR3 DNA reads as TGTGCCACCAGCAGAGATCGCGGATCCTCTGACAATGAGCAGTTCTTC.

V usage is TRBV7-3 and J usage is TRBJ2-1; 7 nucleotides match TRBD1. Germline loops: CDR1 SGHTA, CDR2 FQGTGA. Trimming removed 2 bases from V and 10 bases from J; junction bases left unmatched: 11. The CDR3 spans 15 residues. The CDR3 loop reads CASSLQTGKFEEQFF. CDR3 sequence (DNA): TGTGCCAGCAGCTTACAGACAGGGAAATTTGAGGAGCAGTTCTTC.

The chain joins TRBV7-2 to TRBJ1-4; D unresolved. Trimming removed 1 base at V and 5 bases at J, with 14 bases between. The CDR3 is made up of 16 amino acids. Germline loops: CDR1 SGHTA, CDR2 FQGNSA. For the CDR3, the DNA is TGTGCCAGCAGCTTAGACTTCCCCGTCTACAATGAAAAACTGTTTTTT. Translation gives CASSLDFPVYNEKLFF.

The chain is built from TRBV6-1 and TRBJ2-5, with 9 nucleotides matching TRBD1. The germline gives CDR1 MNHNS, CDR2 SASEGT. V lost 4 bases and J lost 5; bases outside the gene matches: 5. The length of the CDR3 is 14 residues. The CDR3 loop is CASSVGGTGETQYF. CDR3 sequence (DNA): TGTGCCAGCAGTGTCGGTGGGACAGGGGAGACCCAGTACTTC.

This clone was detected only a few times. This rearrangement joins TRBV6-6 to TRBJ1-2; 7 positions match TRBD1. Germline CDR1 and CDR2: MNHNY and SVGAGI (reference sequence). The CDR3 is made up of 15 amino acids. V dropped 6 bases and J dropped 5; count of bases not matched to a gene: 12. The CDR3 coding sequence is TGTGCCAGCAGATCCGGGACAGTCTACAGTTATGGCTACACCTTC. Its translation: CASRSGTVYSYGYTF.

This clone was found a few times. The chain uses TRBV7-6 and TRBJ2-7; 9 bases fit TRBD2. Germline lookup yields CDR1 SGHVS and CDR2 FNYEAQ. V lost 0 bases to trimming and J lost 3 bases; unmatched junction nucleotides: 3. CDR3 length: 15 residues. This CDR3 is CASSLASAGGYEQYF. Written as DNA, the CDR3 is TGTGCCAGCAGCTTAGCCTCAGCGGGAGGCTACGAGCAGTACTTC.

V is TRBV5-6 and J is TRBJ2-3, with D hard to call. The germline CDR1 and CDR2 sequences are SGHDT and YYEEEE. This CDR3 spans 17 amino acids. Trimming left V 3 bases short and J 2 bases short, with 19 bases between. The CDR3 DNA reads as TGTGCCAGCAGCTCCAACCCCTTAGCTGGGTTCACAGATACGCAGTATTTT. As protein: CASSSNPLAGFTDTQYF.

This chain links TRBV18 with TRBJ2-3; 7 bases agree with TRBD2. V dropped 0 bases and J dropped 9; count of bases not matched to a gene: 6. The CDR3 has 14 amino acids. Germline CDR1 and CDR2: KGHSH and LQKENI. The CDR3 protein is CASSPPSPRETQYF. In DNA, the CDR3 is TGTGCCAGCTCACCACCGAGTCCGCGGGAGACGCAGTATTTT.

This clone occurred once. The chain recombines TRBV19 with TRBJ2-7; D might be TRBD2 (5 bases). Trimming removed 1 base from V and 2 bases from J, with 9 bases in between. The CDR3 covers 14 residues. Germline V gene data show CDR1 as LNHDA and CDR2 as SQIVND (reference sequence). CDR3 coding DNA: TGTGCCAGTAGTATAGGAGGGAACGCCTACGAGCAGTACTTC. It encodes CASSIGGNAYEQYF.

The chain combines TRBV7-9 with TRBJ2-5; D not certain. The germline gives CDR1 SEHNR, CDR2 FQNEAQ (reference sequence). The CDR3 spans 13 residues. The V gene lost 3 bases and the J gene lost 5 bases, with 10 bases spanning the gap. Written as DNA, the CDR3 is TGTGCCAGCAGCTTTTATTCTGTGGAGACCCAGTACTTC. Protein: CASSFYSVETQYF.

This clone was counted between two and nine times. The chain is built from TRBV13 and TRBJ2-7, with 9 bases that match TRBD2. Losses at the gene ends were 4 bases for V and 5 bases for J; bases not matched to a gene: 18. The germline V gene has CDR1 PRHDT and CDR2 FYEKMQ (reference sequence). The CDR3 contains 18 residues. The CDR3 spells CASSSAVLVAGVRNEQYF. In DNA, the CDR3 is TGTGCCAGCAGCTCAGCCGTTTTGGTAGCGGGGGTTCGAAACGAGCAGTACTTC.

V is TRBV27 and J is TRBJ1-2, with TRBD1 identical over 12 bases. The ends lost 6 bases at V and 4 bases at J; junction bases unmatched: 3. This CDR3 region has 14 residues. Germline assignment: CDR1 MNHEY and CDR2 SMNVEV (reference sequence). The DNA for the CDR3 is TGTGCCAGCAGGGGACAGGGGGCTTTCTATGGCTACACCTTC. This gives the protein CASRGQGAFYGYTF.

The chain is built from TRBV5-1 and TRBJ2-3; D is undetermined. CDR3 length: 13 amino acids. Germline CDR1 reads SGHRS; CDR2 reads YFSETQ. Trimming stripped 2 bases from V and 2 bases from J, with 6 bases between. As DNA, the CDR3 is TGCGCCAGCAGCTTCCAGGACACAGATACGCAGTATTTT. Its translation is CASSFQDTDTQYF.

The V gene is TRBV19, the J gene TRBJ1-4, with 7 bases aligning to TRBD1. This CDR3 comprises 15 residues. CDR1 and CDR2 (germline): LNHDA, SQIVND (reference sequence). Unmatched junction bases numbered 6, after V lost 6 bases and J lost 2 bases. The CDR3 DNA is TGTGCCAGTAGGCCTCCACAGGGGACTAATGAAAAACTGTTTTTT. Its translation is CASRPPQGTNEKLFF.